This T cell receptor (beta chain) was recorded in a study of T-cell reconstitution after alpha-beta-depleted transplantation in children. This clonotype occurred a few times. Looked up from germline, CDR1 is LNHNV and CDR2 is YYDKDF (reference sequence). V shed 1 base and J 1 base; nucleotides not matched to a gene: 6. This CDR3 is 17 amino acids long. Preparation of the TCRbeta library used unique molecular identifiers. TCRdb passed the PCR reads through MiXCR, listing each CDR3 protein once. This sample has around 380,000 distinct CDR3 sequences, with around 9.9% found just once. The sequences come from PBMCs from the stem cell graft donor, collected from the stem cell graft. The rearrangement links TRBV15 to TRBJ2-3; 9 bases line up with TRBD2. This TCR was sampled from a human donor who donated a stem cell graft to a child with acute myeloid leukemia. This chain's CDR3 is CATSRVAGVGRTDTQYF. CDR3 nucleotides: TGTGCCACCAGCAGAGTAGCGGGAGTGGGGCGCACAGATACGCAGTATTTT. Supplemented by reference TRBV15 and TRBJ2-3, the full variable domain reads DAMVIQNPRYQVTQFGKPVTLSCSQTLNHNVMYWYQQKSSQAPKLLFHYYDKDFNNEADTPDNFQSRRPNTSFCFLDIRSPGLGDTAMYLCATSRVAGVGRTDTQYFGPGTRLTVL.